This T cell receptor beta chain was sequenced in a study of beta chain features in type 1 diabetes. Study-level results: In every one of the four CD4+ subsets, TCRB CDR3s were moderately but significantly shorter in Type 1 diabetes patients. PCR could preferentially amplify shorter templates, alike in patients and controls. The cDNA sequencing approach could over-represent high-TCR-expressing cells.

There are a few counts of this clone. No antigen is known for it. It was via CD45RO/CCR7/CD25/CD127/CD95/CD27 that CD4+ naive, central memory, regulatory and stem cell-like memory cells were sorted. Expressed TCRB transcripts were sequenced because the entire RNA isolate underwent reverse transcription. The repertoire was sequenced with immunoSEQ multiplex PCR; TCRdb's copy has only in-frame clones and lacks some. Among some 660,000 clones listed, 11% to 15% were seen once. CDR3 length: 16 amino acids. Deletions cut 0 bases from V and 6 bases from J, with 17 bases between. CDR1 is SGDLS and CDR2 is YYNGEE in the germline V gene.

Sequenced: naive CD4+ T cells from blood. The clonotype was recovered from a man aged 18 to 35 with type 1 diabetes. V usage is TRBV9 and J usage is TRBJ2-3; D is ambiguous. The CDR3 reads CASSVEGLGPPDTQYF. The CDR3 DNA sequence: TGTGCCAGCAGCGTAGAAGGCTTGGGCCCCCCGGATACGCAGTATTTT.